Listed here is a single T cell receptor (beta chain). Its antigen remains unidentified. The data were taken from a study of T cell repertoires in cytomegalovirus infection. The CDR3 has 13 residues. Germline CDR1 LGHDT, CDR2 YNNKEL (reference sequence). V was cut by 6 bases and J by 5 bases, with 13 bases left in between. General study points: Carriage of CMV together with the relevant HLA was identifiable through cumulative public TCR beta family frequency.

TCRdb passed the reads through MiXCR, listing each CDR3 protein once. The sample contains tens of thousands of distinct CDR3 sequences, more than 20% of which appear only once. The chain couples TRBV3-1 to TRBJ1-2; D call uncertain. This specimen was CD8+ T cells from cultured PBMCs, taken from culture after CMV antigen stimulation. The clonotype comes from a human donor in good health (CMV status not recorded). Some clones in this sample may be carry-over from other donors' samples. The CDR3 sequence is CASSPPHQYGYTF. DNA of the CDR3: TGTGCCAGCAGTCCTCCGCACCAATATGGCTACACCTTC. Variable domain in full (rest from reference TRBV3-1 and TRBJ1-2): DTAVSQTPKYLVTQMGNDKSIKCEQNLGHDTMYWYKQDSKKFLKIMFSYNNKELIINETVPNRFSPKSPDKAHLNLHINSLELGDSAVYFCASSPPHQYGYTFGSGTRLTVV.